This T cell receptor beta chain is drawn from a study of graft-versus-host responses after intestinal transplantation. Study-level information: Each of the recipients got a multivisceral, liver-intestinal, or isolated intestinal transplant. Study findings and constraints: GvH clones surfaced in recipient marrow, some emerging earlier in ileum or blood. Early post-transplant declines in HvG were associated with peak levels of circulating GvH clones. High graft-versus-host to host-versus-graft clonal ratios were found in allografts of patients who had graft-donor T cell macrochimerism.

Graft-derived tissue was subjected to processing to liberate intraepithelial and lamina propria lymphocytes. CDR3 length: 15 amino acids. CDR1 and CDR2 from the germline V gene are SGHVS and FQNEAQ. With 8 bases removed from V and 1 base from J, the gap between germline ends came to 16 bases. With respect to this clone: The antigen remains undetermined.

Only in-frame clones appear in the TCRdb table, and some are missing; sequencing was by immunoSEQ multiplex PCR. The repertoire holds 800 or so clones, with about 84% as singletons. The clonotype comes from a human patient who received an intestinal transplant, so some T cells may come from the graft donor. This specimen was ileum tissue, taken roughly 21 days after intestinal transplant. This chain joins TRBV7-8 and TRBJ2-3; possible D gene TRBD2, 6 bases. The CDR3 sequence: CASADEVAGTDTQYF. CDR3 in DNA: TGTGCCAGCGCCGATGAGGTAGCGGGCACAGATACGCAGTATTTT.